The 8 T cell receptor beta chains listed next were all sequenced from one sample in a study of cytomegalovirus exposure and HLA in healthy donors. Use of 60 Vbeta and 13 Jbeta primers characterized the PCR. Sequencing was performed with immunoSEQ multiplex PCR; in TCRdb, only in-frame clones are kept and a portion is missing. The table has about 150,000 clones, about 74% seen once; the top ten hold about 13%. Sample: PBMCs. The receptors stem from a man aged 35-49 years in good health and CMV-seropositive.

The chain has TRBV19 and TRBJ2-7; 9 bases fit TRBD1. The CDR3 sequence is 15 residues long. The V segment lost 10 bases and the J segment 3 bases; nucleotides outside the gene matches: 13. The germline CDR1 and CDR2 sequences are LNHDA and SQIVND (reference sequence). The CDR3 nucleotides read TGTGCCACCCAAGAGGGGGACAGGGTAGGCTACGAGCAGTACTTC. The encoded protein is CATQEGDRVGYEQYF.

This clone was recorded only once. One junction end disagrees with the germline gene, perhaps due to a read error. The chain combines TRBV7-9 with TRBJ2-7; TRBD2 is a possible D gene (5 bases). CDR1 SEHNR and CDR2 FQNEAQ come from the germline V gene (reference sequence). The CDR3 has 15 residues. The CDR3 DNA is TGTTCCAGCAGCTTCCCCTCCGGGGAGAACTACGAGCAGTACTTC. Protein sequence: CSSSFPSGENYEQYF. Full variable domain (outside the CDR3, taken from reference TRBV7-9 and TRBJ2-7): DTGVSQNPRHKITKRGQNVTFRCDPISEHNRLYWYRQTLGQGPEFLTYFQNEAQLEKSRLLSDRFSAERPKGSFSTLEIQRTEQGDSAMYLCSSSFPSGENYEQYFGPGTRLTVT.

This clone was found a few times. The same CDR3 can be traced to other DNA sequences in this sample. The J gene is TRBJ1-2, the V gene TRBV5-6, with TRBD1 as a possible D gene (6 bases). Per germline, CDR1 SGHDT and CDR2 YYEEEE. Trimming removed 2 bases from V and 8 bases from J, with 10 bases in between. The CDR3 covers 12 residues. The CDR3 region is CASSFPGDGYTF. Here the CDR3 DNA reads TGTGCCAGCAGCTTCCCAGGGGACGGCTACACCTTC.

The CDR3 coding sequence is TGCGCCAGCAGCCAAGATGTGGGCGCGGGAGTGTGGTATGAGCAGTTCTTC. Translating it yields CASSQDVGAGVWYEQFF. The chain is built from TRBV4-3 and TRBJ2-1; 7 bases align to TRBD2. CDR3 length: 17 amino acids. J lost 8 bases, V lost 0 bases, and 13 bases had no gene match. Germline-derived CDR1 and CDR2 are LGHNA and YSLEER.

The chain carries TRBV6-5 and TRBJ2-7; D is possibly TRBD2 (6 bases). The CDR3 has 13 residues. V was clipped by 5 bases and J by 7 bases, with 15 bases between them. Looked up from germline, CDR1 is MNHEY and CDR2 is SVGAGI. The CDR3 is CASSAGRVREQYF. DNA of the CDR3: TGTGCCAGCAGTGCGGGAAGGGTCCGGGAGCAGTACTTC.

J is TRBJ1-1 and V is TRBV7-8; D may be TRBD1 (5 bases). The CDR3 has 14 residues. V was trimmed by 3 bases and J by 5 bases, leaving 13 bases between them. Germline V lookup: CDR1 SGHVS, CDR2 FQNEAQ. The CDR3 nucleotides are TGTGCCAGCAGCTTCTTACAGGTTGGGACTGAAGCTTTCTTT. As protein: CASSFLQVGTEAFF. The full variable domain, its missing parts supplied by reference TRBV7-8 and TRBJ1-1, is GAGVSQSPRYKVAKRGQDVALRCDPISGHVSLFWYQQALGQGPEFLTYFQNEAQLDKSGLPSDRFFAERPEGSVSTLKIQRTQQEDSAVYLCASSFLQVGTEAFFGQGTRLTVV.

The CDR3 here is CASSYWDSNNEQFF. Here the CDR3 DNA reads TGTGCCAGCAGTTACTGGGACTCTAACAATGAGCAGTTCTTC. The V and J genes are TRBV6-5 and TRBJ2-1, with D perhaps matching TRBD2 (6 bases). This CDR3 spans 14 amino acids. Trimming stripped 1 base from V and 5 bases from J, with 9 bases between. Germline values: CDR1 MNHEY, CDR2 SVGAGI.

The genes are TRBV5-1 and TRBJ2-1, with unresolved D. The germline CDR1 and CDR2 sequences are SGHRS and YFSETQ. V was pared by 0 bases and J by 0 bases, with 10 bases between. This CDR3 is 16 amino acids long. The CDR3 is CASSLGRSNSYNEQFF. DNA of the CDR3: TGCGCCAGCAGCTTGGGGAGATCCAACTCCTACAATGAGCAGTTCTTC.